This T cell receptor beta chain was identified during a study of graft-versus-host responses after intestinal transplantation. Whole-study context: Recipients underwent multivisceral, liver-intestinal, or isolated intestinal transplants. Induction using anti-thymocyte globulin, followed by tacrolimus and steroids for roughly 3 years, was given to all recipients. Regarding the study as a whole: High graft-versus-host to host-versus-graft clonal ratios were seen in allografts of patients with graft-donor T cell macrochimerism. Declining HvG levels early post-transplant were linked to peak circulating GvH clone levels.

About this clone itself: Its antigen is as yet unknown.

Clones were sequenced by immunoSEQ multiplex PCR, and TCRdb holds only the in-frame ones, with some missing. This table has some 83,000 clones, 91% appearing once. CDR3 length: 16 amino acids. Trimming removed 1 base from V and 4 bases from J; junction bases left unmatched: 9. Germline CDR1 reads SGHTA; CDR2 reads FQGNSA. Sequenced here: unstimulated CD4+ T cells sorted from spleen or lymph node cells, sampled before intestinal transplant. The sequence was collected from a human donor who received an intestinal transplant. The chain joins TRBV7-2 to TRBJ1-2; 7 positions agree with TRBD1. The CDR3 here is CASSLVRGGLGYGYTF. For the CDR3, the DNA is TGTGCCAGCAGCTTAGTCAGAGGGGGCTTGGGCTATGGCTACACCTTC.